This T cell receptor (beta chain) originates from a study of CD8+ T cells in alopecia areata. Sequencing used cDNA as its template, made by extracting RNA and reverse transcribing it. TCRdb's copy holds only in-frame clones and misses some; the assay was immunoSEQ multiplex PCR. This table has about 190,000 clones, approximately 61% appearing once. Documented treatment: oral pan-JAK inhibitor, 5-10 mg twice daily. V lost 4 bases, J lost 9 bases, and 10 bases stayed unmatched. The CDR3 has 15 residues. CDR1 SGHTA and CDR2 FQGNSA come from the germline V gene. The receptor comes from a human donor with alopecia areata. The sequences come from CD4+ T cells sorted from blood, collected at week 24, from a patient treated with tofacitinib. The chain is built from TRBV7-2 and TRBJ2-2, with 8 bases fitting TRBD1. CDR3 region: CASSSEDREKRELFF. The DNA of the CDR3 is TGTGCCAGCAGCTCCGAGGACAGGGAGAAAAGGGAGCTGTTTTTT.